One sample yielded the 4 T cell receptor beta chains listed below, sequenced in a study of T cell clonality in common variable immunodeficiency. Whole-study results and caveats: Reportedly, TCR beta sequences from common variable immunodeficiency showed fewer deletions and N-nucleotide insertions.

Profiled with immunoSEQ multiplex PCR; TCRdb holds only in-frame clones, not every one. The sample holds fewer than 30,000 clones, and no clone turns up only once. These receptors' antigens are unknown. Sequencing input: peripheral blood mononuclear cells. Receptors were obtained from a human donor with common variable immunodeficiency.

This clone was seen repeatedly, ten times or more. Read data end 3 residues before the CDR3 end; the end is taken from the germline J gene. This sequence joins TRBV24-1 and TRBJ2-3; TRBD1 is a possible D gene (5 bases). This CDR3 is built from 16 residues. V was shortened by 4 bases and J by 2 bases, with 15 bases between the two germline ends. CDR1 KGHDR and CDR2 SFDVKD come from the germline V gene. The chain's CDR3 is CATSDPSPGHTDTQYF. The CDR3 DNA, read in part, is TGTGCCACCAGTGACCCAAGTCCCGGACACACAGATACG.

This clone has ten or more counts. The read ends 3 residues shy of where the CDR3 ends; the end is completed using the germline J gene. The genes are TRBV7-3 and TRBJ2-1; D perhaps matches TRBD2 (6 bases). Germline-derived CDR1 and CDR2 are SGHTA and FQGTGA. The CDR3 sequence is 15 residues long. V was trimmed by 5 bases and J by 0 bases, leaving 11 bases between them. The CDR3 protein is CASSPTSSSYNEQFF. The sequenced part of the CDR3 DNA is TGTGCCAGCAGCCCCACTAGCAGCTCCTACAATGAG.

Of note for this clone: The read ends 3 residues early relative to the CDR3; the germline J gene fills the gap. V is TRBV20-1 and J is TRBJ1-2, with D perhaps matching TRBD1 (6 bases). Germline CDR1 and CDR2: DFQATT and SNEGSKA (reference sequence). The CDR3 has 15 residues. V was clipped by 3 bases and J by 0 bases, with 14 bases between them. This chain's CDR3 is CSASYQGRANYGYTF. The part of the CDR3 DNA that was read is TGCAGTGCTAGTTATCAGGGGAGAGCTAACTATGGC.

With respect to this clone: The read ends 3 residues shy of where the CDR3 ends; the end is completed using the germline J gene. J is TRBJ1-5 and V is TRBV7-9, with TRBD1 identical over 9 bases. The V and J ends lost 4 bases and 6 bases, in that order; junction bases with no gene match: 7. This CDR3 is 15 amino acids long. Per the germline V gene, CDR1 is SEHNR and CDR2 is FQNEAQ (reference sequence). The sequenced CDR3 bases are TGTGCCAGCAGCTCCTTAATGGACAGGGGTCAGCCC. Protein product: CASSSLMDRGQP. The full-length CDR3 reads as CASSSLMDRGQPQHF.